These 3 T cell receptor beta chains were sequenced from one sample in a study of shared clonotypes between healthy human individuals. Only in-frame clones appear in the TCRdb table, and some are missing; sequencing was by immunoSEQ multiplex PCR. There are some 700,000 clones in the sample; roughly 91% occur only once, and about a third lies in the top ten. Source material: memory CD8+ T cells from PBMCs. The sample's subset: CD45RO+ cells pooled with CCR7-negative TemRA cells. These receptors were taken from a man younger than 30 in good health. Some clones in this sample may be carry-over from other donors' samples.

This sequence joins TRBV28 and TRBJ2-5; the match to TRBD2 covers 9 bases. Per germline, CDR1 MDHEN and CDR2 SYDVKM. The CDR3 has 14 amino acids. Trimming cost V 5 bases and J 5 bases; bases outside gene matches: 6. CDR3 sequence reads: CASSAGLADETQYF. CDR3 DNA: TGTGCCAGCAGTGCGGGACTAGCAGACGAGACCCAGTACTTC.

This clone was counted only a few times. The chain has TRBV7-8 and TRBJ2-7, with D tentatively TRBD2 (6 bases). The CDR3 loop spans 12 amino acids. Trimming pared 5 bases from V and 5 bases from J, leaving 10 bases between. Germline lookup yields CDR1 SGHVS and CDR2 FQNEAQ. This CDR3 reads CASSGGADEQYF. CDR3 in DNA: TGTGCCAGCAGCGGAGGGGCGGACGAGCAGTACTTC.

The chain is built from TRBV11-2 and TRBJ2-1; TRBD2 might be the D (7 bases). The V end lost 5 bases, the J end lost 0 bases, and 14 bases lay between the germline ends. The germline CDR1 and CDR2 sequences are SGHAT and FQNNGV. This CDR3 is built from 16 residues. As DNA, the CDR3 is TGTGCCAGCAGCCCTAGGGGGGGGGCCTCCTACAATGAGCAGTTCTTC. This gives the protein CASSPRGGASYNEQFF. Full variable domain (rest looked up from reference TRBV11-2 and TRBJ2-1): EAGVAQSPRYKIIEKRQSVAFWCNPISGHATLYWYQQILGQGPKLLIQFQNNGVVDDSQLPKDRFSAERLKGVDSTLKIQPAKLEDSAVYLCASSPRGGASYNEQFFGPGTRLTVL.